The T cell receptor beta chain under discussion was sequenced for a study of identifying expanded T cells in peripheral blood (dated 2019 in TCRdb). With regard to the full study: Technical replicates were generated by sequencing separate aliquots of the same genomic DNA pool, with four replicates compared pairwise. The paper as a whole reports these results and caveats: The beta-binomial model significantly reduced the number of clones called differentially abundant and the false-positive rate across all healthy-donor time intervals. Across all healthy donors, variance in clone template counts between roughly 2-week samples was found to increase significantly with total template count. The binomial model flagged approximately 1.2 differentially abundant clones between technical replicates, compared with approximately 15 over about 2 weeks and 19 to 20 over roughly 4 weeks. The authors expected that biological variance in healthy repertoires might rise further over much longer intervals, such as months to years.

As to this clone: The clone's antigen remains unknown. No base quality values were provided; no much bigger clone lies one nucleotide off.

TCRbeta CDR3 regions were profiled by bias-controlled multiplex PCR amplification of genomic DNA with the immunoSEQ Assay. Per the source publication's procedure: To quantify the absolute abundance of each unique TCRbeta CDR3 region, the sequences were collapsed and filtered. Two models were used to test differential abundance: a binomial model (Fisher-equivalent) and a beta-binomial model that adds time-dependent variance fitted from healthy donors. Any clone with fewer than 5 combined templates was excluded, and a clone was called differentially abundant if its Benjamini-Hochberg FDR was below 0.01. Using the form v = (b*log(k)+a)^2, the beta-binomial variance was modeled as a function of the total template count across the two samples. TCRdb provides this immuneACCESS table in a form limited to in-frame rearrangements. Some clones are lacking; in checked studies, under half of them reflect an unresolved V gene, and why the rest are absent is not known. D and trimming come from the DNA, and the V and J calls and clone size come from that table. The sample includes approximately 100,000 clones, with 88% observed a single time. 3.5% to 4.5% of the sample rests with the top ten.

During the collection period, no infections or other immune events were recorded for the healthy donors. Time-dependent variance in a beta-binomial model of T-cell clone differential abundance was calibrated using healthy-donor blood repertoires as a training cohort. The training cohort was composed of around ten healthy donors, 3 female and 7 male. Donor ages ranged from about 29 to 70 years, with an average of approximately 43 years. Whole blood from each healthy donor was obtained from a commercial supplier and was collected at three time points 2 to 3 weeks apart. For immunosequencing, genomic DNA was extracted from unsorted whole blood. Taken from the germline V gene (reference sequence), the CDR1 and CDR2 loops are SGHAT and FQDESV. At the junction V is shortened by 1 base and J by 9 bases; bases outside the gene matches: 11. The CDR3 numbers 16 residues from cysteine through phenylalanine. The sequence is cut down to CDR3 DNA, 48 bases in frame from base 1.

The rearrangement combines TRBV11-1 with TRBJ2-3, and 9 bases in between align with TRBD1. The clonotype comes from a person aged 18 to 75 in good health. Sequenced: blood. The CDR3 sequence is CASSLELQGAFKTQYF. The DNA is TGTGCCAGCAGCTTAGAACTACAGGGGGCCTTTAAGACGCAGTATTTT.